This T cell receptor beta chain comes out of a study of cytomegalovirus exposure and HLA in healthy donors. Germline V gene lookup returns CDR1 MNHNS and CDR2 SASEGT. This CDR3 spans 15 amino acids. V was shortened by 6 bases and J by 0 bases, with 13 bases between the two germline ends. About this clone: Its target is unknown.

Healthy bone marrow donors made up the donors. The study, taken as a whole, reports: CMV serostatus was the only immune exposure information that was available. Sequencing probably produced one cluster of sequence variants that were highly shared.

The PCR used 60 Vbeta and 13 Jbeta primers. Using immunoSEQ multiplex PCR, the repertoire was profiled, and TCRdb retains in-frame clones only, with some absent. The sample consists of 60,000 to 70,000 clones, about 77% of them appearing once. The source material was PBMCs. The chain recombines TRBV6-1 with TRBJ2-3; D perhaps matches TRBD1 (6 bases). This TCR derives from a man aged 35 to 55 in good health and CMV-seronegative. CDR3 region: CASRPGQISTDTQYF. The CDR3 bases are TGTGCCAGCAGACCGGGACAAATTAGCACAGATACGCAGTATTTT.